This T cell receptor (beta chain) was recovered during a study of T cells in women clearing cervical HPV infection. This table comes from immunoSEQ multiplex PCR, and its TCRdb copy is limited to in-frame clones, with some not included. Seen in this sample are about 22,000 clones; the ten most common clones hold 9% to 15%. Trimming left V 5 bases short and J 5 bases short, with 12 bases between. The CDR3 runs 13 residues. Looked up from germline, CDR1 is SEHNR and CDR2 is FQNEAQ (reference sequence). With regard to this clone: Its antigen remains unknown. The CDR3 goes on 3 residues after the read ends, and that part is filled in from the germline J gene.

Study-wide findings and caveats: Each sample's T-cell count was unknown, possibly confounding richness. Effector/memory and HPV-specific T cells were not isolated, and association timing is unknown.

J is TRBJ2-5 and V is TRBV7-9; D may be TRBD2 (5 bases). The specimen sequenced was blood buffy coat. This clonotype was obtained from a woman aged 18 to 75 with a cervical HPV16 infection that either progressed to CIN3+ or cleared (not recorded which). The part of the CDR3 DNA that was read is TGTGCCAGCAGCCGTTCCGAGCGGGAGACC. It yields the protein CASSRSERET. The entire CDR3 sequence reads CASSRSERETQYF. Full variable domain (rest looked up from reference TRBV7-9 and TRBJ2-5): DTGVSQNPRHKITKRGQNVTFRCDPISEHNRLYWYRQTLGQGPEFLTYFQNEAQLEKSRLLSDRFSAERPKGSFSTLEIQRTEQGDSAMYLCASSRSERETQYFGPGTRLLVL.